This T cell receptor (beta chain) stems from a study of OX40 agonist ivuxolimab in advanced cancers. Notes on the research overall: Ivuxolimab, which targeted the costimulatory receptor OX40 (CD134), was an agonistic, fully human IgG2 monoclonal antibody. Intravenous ivuxolimab was administered to patients every 2 weeks at six dose levels: 0.01, 0.1, 0.3, 1.5, 3 and 10 mg/kg. Of the approximately 53 patients in dose escalation, approximately 20 had hepatocellular carcinoma, approximately 15 had melanoma, 9 had renal cell carcinoma and 9 had head and neck cancer. In the dose-escalation cohort, roughly 82% of patients were male, and the mean age was 60 years with a range of roughly 20 to 85. Patients were allowed to have had prior anti-PD-1, anti-PD-L1 or anti-CTLA-4 therapy, and approximately 37% of the dose-escalation patients had been treated with checkpoint inhibitors. Three dose-escalation patients achieved partial responses, one with hepatocellular carcinoma and two with cutaneous melanoma. Peripheral TCRbeta sequencing aimed to test whether ivuxolimab altered TCR sequence diversity and caused clonal T-cell expansion. The paper covers the monotherapy dose-escalation part of the phase I ivuxolimab trial, which included N of about 51 patients.

Genomic DNA was isolated from the sorted cells so that the TCRbeta CDR3 region could be sequenced. TCRbeta CDR3 regions were sequenced using the immunoSEQ Assay. The table was pulled from immuneACCESS by TCRdb, which kept in-frame rearrangements only. Such tables lose some clones; where checked, under half of the loss comes from unresolved V genes, and the rest has no known cause. This sample holds tens of thousands of clones; about 88% were observed only once. 10% to 15% of the sample belongs to the ten largest clones. The trial excluded patients who had a history of autoimmune disease or were on systemic immunosuppression. Peripheral blood for TCR sequencing was collected from all dose cohorts at baseline, on cycle 4 day 1, and on cycle 7 day 1. Samples came from an open-label, multicenter, first-in-human phase I dose-escalation trial of ivuxolimab. Adults with locally advanced or metastatic head and neck squamous cell, hepatocellular, melanoma or renal cell carcinoma were enrolled in the trial. Before TCR sequencing, CD4+ T cells and CD8+ T cells were sorted from peripheral blood as separate populations.

V has 5 bases trimmed and J has 6 bases trimmed; junction bases matching no gene number 2. From the cysteine through the phenylalanine, the CDR3 covers 13 amino acids. The entry retains the CDR3 DNA only, 39 bases that are in frame from base 1. The germline V gene sets CDR1 to SGHRS and CDR2 to YFSETQ. General conclusions and limits of the study: At doses of 0.1 to 3.0 mg/kg, clonal expansion of both CD4+ and CD8+ T cells in blood was seen between baseline and week 6. Antigen specificity was not determined for the clonally expanded peripheral T cells. In partial responders in the 0.1-3.0 mg/kg groups, normalized peripheral clonal expansion was found to be among the lowest, especially among CD8+ T cells. On average, CD8+ T cells showed more expanded clones than CD4+ T cells after ivuxolimab. Low levels of normalized T-cell clonal expansion were also shown by some nonresponding patients.

Notes on this clone: Which antigen it targets is not known. Base-call qualities are not available, and no considerably larger clone is one nucleotide away.

The sequence was collected from an adult with an advanced solid tumor such as melanoma, head and neck, liver or kidney cancer. The material sequenced was CD4+ or CD8+ T cells sorted from blood, taken in a trial of the OX40 agonist ivuxolimab. Here the chain combines TRBV5-1 and TRBJ2-1; the junction holds 10 bases that match TRBD2. The CDR3 region has the sequence CASSRLAGNEQFF. The DNA sequence reads TGCGCCAGCAGTCGACTAGCGGGCAATGAGCAGTTCTTC.